This T cell receptor beta chain was documented in a study of T cell repertoires in cytomegalovirus infection. In the study overall: Both CMV infection and a matching HLA type were indicated by public TCR beta signatures.

MiXCR was run by TCRdb on the reads, yielding one entry per CDR3 protein. The sample records fewer than 900,000 distinct CDR3 sequences, roughly 28% being singletons. Germline CDR1 is LGHNT and CDR2 is FRNRAP. The CDR3 loop spans 14 amino acids. V lost 7 bases to trimming and J lost 2 bases, with 12 bases between them. A word on this clonotype: The antigen is unknown.

Points from the study as a whole: HLA-C-restricted CMV-specific TCR beta clonotypes were dominant in the ex vivo response.

The V gene is TRBV12-5, the J gene TRBJ2-1, with D tentatively TRBD2 (5 bases). The receptor comes from a human donor in good health (CMV status not recorded). Some clones in this sample may be carry-over from other donors' samples. This specimen consisted of cultured CD8+ T cells from PBMCs, obtained from culture after CMV antigen stimulation. CDR3 protein: CASAFTGTYNEQFF. CDR3 bases: TGTGCTAGTGCGTTTACGGGGACCTACAATGAGCAGTTCTTC.